This entry lists 28 T cell receptor beta chains sequenced from one sample in a study of Graves' ophthalmopathy and Graves' hyperthyroidism. Amplification of TCR beta CDR3 regions used RNA transcripts. The first-round RT-PCR employed HTBI primers together with the Qiagen OneStep RT-PCR kit. A multiplex PCR was then performed as the second round. TCRdb re-derived calls from the multiplex PCR reads in MiXCR, one entry per CDR3 protein. The data hold roughly 500,000 distinct CDR3 sequences, with approximately 15% observed a single time. The sequencing sample was made of blood. Receptors originate from a woman in her twenties or thirties with Graves' ophthalmopathy.

This clonotype appeared many times. V and J are TRBV10-3 and TRBJ2-7, with D hard to call. The CDR3 is 16 amino acids. In germline, CDR1 is ENHRY, CDR2 SYGVKD. The germline V and J ends were trimmed by 3 bases and 0 bases, with 15 bases remaining between them. Here the CDR3 DNA reads TGTGCCATCAGTGACCTTGACCGACGTTTCTCCTACGAGCAGTACTTC. Translating gives CAISDLDRRFSYEQYF.

This clonotype was picked up many times. The chain has TRBV6-2 or TRBV6-3 and TRBJ1-1; 8 bases agree with TRBD1. The V gene end was trimmed by 5 bases and the J gene end by 7 bases; junction bases not matched to a gene: 18. Germline-derived CDR1 and CDR2 are MNHEY and SVGEGT. The CDR3 spans 17 residues. As DNA, the CDR3 is TGTGCCAGCAGTGACACCAGGGGGCGGAGGCGATTTGGTGAAGCTTTCTTT. Encoded protein: CASSDTRGRRRFGEAFF.

This clonotype was seen at least ten times. Here the CDR3 DNA reads TGCGCCAGCAGCTTGGGGCGGACGCAAGAGACCCAGTACTTC. Translated: CASSLGRTQETQYF. The chain couples TRBV5-1 to TRBJ2-5; no clear D gene. The V gene lost 0 bases and the J gene lost 2 bases, with 8 bases spanning the gap. The CDR3 is 14 residues long. Germline V gene sequence: CDR1 SGHRS, CDR2 YFSETQ.

V gene TRBV20-1 combines with J gene TRBJ1-3; no clear D gene. Trimming took 3 bases from V and 7 from J, leaving 19 bases between them. The CDR3 contains 15 residues. Germline CDR1 reads DFQATT; CDR2 reads SNEGSKA (reference sequence). The CDR3 nucleotides read TGCAGTGCTAGGGCGTTCGGCAGGTTTAGGAACACCATATATTTT. Translation: CSARAFGRFRNTIYF.

The chain is built from TRBV12-3 or TRBV12-4 and TRBJ2-2; D gene uncertain. The CDR3 runs to 13 residues. V shed 6 bases and J shed 6 bases, with 11 bases lying between them. CDR3 sequence: CASSKKAAGELFF. The CDR3 coding sequence is TGTGCCAGCAGCAAAAAGGCTGCCGGGGAGCTGTTTTTT.

This clonotype was detected many times. This chain links TRBV6-5 with TRBJ2-6; perhaps TRBD2 as D (5 bases). The CDR3 loop spans 12 amino acids. The germline V gene has CDR1 MNHEY and CDR2 SVGAGI. CDR3 DNA: TGTGCTACGGGGTCTGGGGCCAACGTCCTGACTTTC. This translates into CATGSGANVLTF.

This clonotype has a count of ten or more. V is TRBV27 and J is TRBJ2-5; 8 nucleotides agree with TRBD2. The J segment lost 0 bases and the V segment lost 4 bases, leaving 4 bases of the junction unmatched. Germline assignment: CDR1 MNHEY and CDR2 SMNVEV (reference sequence). This CDR3 spans 15 amino acids. The CDR3: CASSSASGYQETQYF. CDR3 coding DNA: TGTGCCAGCAGTTCGGCTAGCGGGTACCAAGAGACCCAGTACTTC.

There are many counts of this clonotype. The chain recombines TRBV6-1 with TRBJ2-2; maybe TRBD1 (6 bases). The CDR3 is 15 amino acids. Germline CDR1 and CDR2: MNHNS and SASEGT. Trimming left V 4 bases short and J 8 bases short, with 17 bases between. This CDR3 is CASSGGGPSMGELFF. The CDR3 DNA sequence: TGTGCCAGCAGTGGAGGGGGACCAAGTATGGGGGAGCTGTTTTTT.

This clonotype appeared many times. V gene TRBV6-2 or TRBV6-3 combines with J gene TRBJ1-1, with unresolved D. Per germline, CDR1 MNHEY and CDR2 SVGEGT. V was shortened by 8 bases and J by 0 bases, with 25 bases between the two germline ends. The CDR3 extends over 18 amino acids. CDR3 sequence: CASAGSGRGQTLNTEAFF. In DNA form, the CDR3 reads TGTGCCAGCGCCGGGTCAGGTCGTGGGCAGACCTTGAACACTGAAGCTTTCTTT.

This clonotype was seen many times. The V and J genes are TRBV30 and TRBJ2-2; no reliable D call. CDR3 length equals 13 residues. Germline CDR1 GTSNPN, CDR2 SVGIG (reference sequence). The V end lost 0 bases, the J end lost 5 bases, and 7 bases lay between the germline ends. The DNA for the CDR3 is TGTGCCTGGAGTGTGGGCTATACCGGGGAGCTGTTTTTT. This gives the protein CAWSVGYTGELFF.

This clonotype has at least ten counts. The chain recombines TRBV6-5 with TRBJ1-1, with D maybe TRBD1 (6 bases). The CDR3 loop spans 15 amino acids. Germline V CDR1 and CDR2: MNHEY, SVGAGI. V gave up 0 bases and J gave up 3 bases, with 11 bases separating them. CDR3 bases: TGTGCCAGCAGTTACTCGAACAGGGTGGACACTGAAGCTTTCTTT. This encodes CASSYSNRVDTEAFF.

Many counts were recorded for this clonotype. This rearrangement joins TRBV5-1 to TRBJ1-1; 8 bases line up with TRBD1. Per the germline V gene, CDR1 is SGHRS and CDR2 is YFSETQ. The CDR3 is 16 amino acids. Trimming took 4 bases from V and 0 from J; bases not matched to a gene: 8. As DNA, the CDR3 is TGCGCCAGCAGCCCGGGGGGACAGGAAGTGAACACTGAAGCTTTCTTT. It encodes CASSPGGQEVNTEAFF.

This clonotype came up many times. This chain connects TRBV11-2 to TRBJ2-6; 7 bases are a match to TRBD1. This CDR3 region has 18 residues. V was clipped by 5 bases and J by 0 bases; unmatched bases: 10. Germline assignment: CDR1 SGHAT and CDR2 FQNNGV. The CDR3 nucleotides are TGTGCCAGCAGCCAAGGACAGGCGCCGATCTCTGGGGCCAACGTCCTGACTTTC. It translates to CASSQGQAPISGANVLTF. The complete variable domain, with remaining parts taken from reference TRBV11-2 and TRBJ2-6, reads EAGVAQSPRYKIIEKRQSVAFWCNPISGHATLYWYQQILGQGPKLLIQFQNNGVVDDSQLPKDRFSAERLKGVDSTLKIQPAKLEDSAVYLCASSQGQAPISGANVLTFGAGSRLTVL.

The chain is built from TRBV12-5 and TRBJ1-1; D is unclear. This CDR3 comprises 13 residues. CDR1 LGHNT and CDR2 FRNRAP come from the germline V gene. The CDR3 loop is CASSFPTNTEAFF. CDR3 bases: TGTGCCAGTAGTTTTCCCACAAACACTGAAGCTTTCTTT.

The table lists this clonotype with many counts. The V and J genes are TRBV6-4 and TRBJ1-2; possible D gene TRBD1, 6 bases. This CDR3 has 17 residues. Trimming stripped 6 bases from V and 8 bases from J, with 28 bases between. Germline loops: CDR1 MRHNA, CDR2 SNTAGT. The CDR3 nucleotides are TGTGCCAGCAGCTCCACCCCATACCCTGGACAGCGGGGCGGCTACACCTTC. This translates into CASSSTPYPGQRGGYTF.

This clonotype was detected many times. V usage is TRBV24-1 and J usage is TRBJ2-2; TRBD2 aligns across 9 bases. V was clipped by 3 bases and J by 0 bases; unmatched bases: 1. The CDR3 runs 16 residues. From germline, CDR1 is KGHDR and CDR2 SFDVKD. CDR3 DNA sequence: TGTGCCACCAGTGATGGACTAGCGCCGAACACCGGGGAGCTGTTTTTT. Translation: CATSDGLAPNTGELFF.

The CDR3 region is CASSRTYRGDYNEQFF. CDR3 nucleotides: TGTGCCAGCAGCCGAACCTATCGGGGTGACTACAATGAGCAGTTCTTC. The chain carries TRBV7-8 and TRBJ2-1; maybe TRBD2 (5 bases). The CDR3 totals 16 residues. The V end lost 5 bases, the J end lost 3 bases, and 17 bases lay between the germline ends. Germline V lookup: CDR1 SGHVS, CDR2 FQNEAQ.

This clonotype was seen ten or more times. This chain connects TRBV28 to TRBJ1-3; no clear D. V lost 3 bases and J lost 0, with 6 bases in between. Germline CDR1 MDHEN, CDR2 SYDVKM. This CDR3 is built from 14 residues. This chain's CDR3 is CASSLVVSGNTIYF. DNA for the CDR3: TGTGCCAGCAGTTTGGTAGTCTCTGGAAACACCATATATTTT.

In its sample, this clonotype was seen many times. The gene calls are TRBV7-9 and TRBJ2-2; D gene ambiguous. The CDR3 covers 13 residues. Per the germline V gene, CDR1 is SEHNR and CDR2 is FQNEAQ (reference sequence). The V end lost 3 bases, the J end lost 6 bases, and 8 bases lay between the germline ends. CDR3 sequence (DNA): TGTGCCAGCAGCTTCTTTATAGCCGGGGAGCTGTTTTTT. Protein sequence: CASSFFIAGELFF.

This clonotype has at least ten counts. This chain uses TRBV9 with TRBJ1-2; D may be TRBD1 (6 bases). The CDR3 covers 16 residues. Germline-derived CDR1 and CDR2 are SGDLS and YYNGEE. V lost 0 bases and J 2 bases, leaving 14 bases between the germline ends. The CDR3 sequence: CASSVATPQGNYGYTF. CDR3 nucleotides: TGTGCCAGCAGCGTAGCTACGCCGCAGGGGAACTATGGCTACACCTTC.

This clonotype was observed many times. The gene calls are TRBV15 and TRBJ1-2, with TRBD1 as a possible D gene (5 bases). The CDR3 sequence is 13 residues long. V was shortened by 5 bases and J by 7 bases, with 14 bases between the two germline ends. Germline assignment: CDR1 LNHNV and CDR2 YYDKDF (reference sequence). The CDR3 loop reads CATSSPQGFGYTF. CDR3 nucleotides: TGTGCCACCAGCTCCCCCCAGGGTTTTGGCTACACCTTC. Full variable domain (remainder filled in from reference TRBV15 and TRBJ1-2): DAMVIQNPRYQVTQFGKPVTLSCSQTLNHNVMYWYQQKSSQAPKLLFHYYDKDFNNEADTPDNFQSRRPNTSFCFLDIRSPGLGDTAMYLCATSSPQGFGYTFGSGTRLTVV.

This clonotype was detected only a few times. The chain joins TRBV27 to TRBJ1-1; D remains ambiguous. CDR3 length equals 12 residues. Trimming cost V 3 bases and J 5 bases, with 7 bases left between them. CDR1 MNHEY and CDR2 SMNVEV come from the germline V gene (reference sequence). The CDR3 loop reads CASSLAETEAFF. The CDR3 DNA reads as TGTGCCAGCAGTTTGGCGGAGACTGAAGCTTTCTTT.

This clonotype was counted at least ten times. The CDR3 sequence: CASSSTGNPSPQHF. DNA of the CDR3: TGTGCCAGCAGCTCTACGGGGAATCCGTCGCCCCAGCATTTT. The chain recombines TRBV28 with TRBJ1-5, with D hard to call. V was trimmed by 6 bases and J by 9 bases, leaving 18 bases between them. From germline, CDR1 is MDHEN and CDR2 SYDVKM. The CDR3 loop spans 14 amino acids.

This clonotype was found many times. This rearrangement joins TRBV29-1 to TRBJ2-7, with 8 positions matching TRBD1. Germline CDR1 is SQVTM and CDR2 is ANQGSEA. V shed 3 bases and J 1 base; nucleotides not matched to a gene: 2. This CDR3 contains 13 residues. The chain's CDR3 is CSVEDRASYEQYF. CDR3 coding DNA: TGCAGCGTTGAGGACAGGGCTTCCTACGAGCAGTACTTC.

This clonotype came up many times. The conserved phenylalanine or tryptophan is not found at the CDR3 terminus, so this likely reflects a read error. The limits of the CDR3 on the DNA are not certain, so only TCRdb's listed CDR3 is given. The rearrangement joins TRBV29-1 to TRBJ2-5; TRBD1 is taken as the D call from the table, unchecked against the DNA. The CDR3 extends over 9 residues, inclusive of both ends. The germline CDR1 and CDR2 sequences are SQVTM and ANQGSEA. This CDR3 reads CSVSGTGEL.

This clonotype occurred many times. In DNA, the CDR3 is TGTGCCAGCAGTCCTAACGGTCCCTATGGCTACACCTTC. It specifies CASSPNGPYGYTF. The chain couples TRBV28 to TRBJ1-2; no definite D call. V was shortened by 5 bases and J by 4 bases, with 11 bases between the two germline ends. The germline gives CDR1 MDHEN, CDR2 SYDVKM. CDR3 length: 13 residues.

The chain recombines TRBV4-1 with TRBJ2-5; 10 bases match TRBD2. CDR3 length equals 19 residues. Germline CDR1 is MGHRA and CDR2 is YSYEKL. J gave up 0 bases and V 2 bases, and 12 bases lay outside the gene matches. CDR3 bases: TGCGCCAGCAGCCAACTCCCCTCGCCTAGCGGGGGCTACCAAGAGACCCAGTACTTC. Translation gives CASSQLPSPSGGYQETQYF.

This clonotype was counted many times. V is TRBV6-5 and J is TRBJ2-2; D tentatively fits TRBD1 or TRBD2 (5 bases each). Deletions cut 0 bases from V and 6 bases from J, with 17 bases between. The CDR3 runs to 17 residues. Germline CDR1 reads MNHEY; CDR2 reads SVGAGI. CDR3 sequence reads: CASSYSRLRGWAGELFF. The CDR3 DNA reads as TGTGCCAGCAGTTACTCCCGATTGAGGGGATGGGCCGGGGAGCTGTTTTTT.